The clone carrying this TCR beta chain was recorded a few times. No antigen is known for it. In germline, CDR1 is GTSNPN, CDR2 SVGIG (reference sequence). The CDR3 runs to 17 residues. V was pared by 2 bases and J by 5 bases, with 14 bases of the junction left unmatched. Investigators reverse transcribed all isolated RNA, so they sequenced expressed TCRB transcripts. Some clones are missing from TCRdb's copy, which holds only in-frame ones; the method was immunoSEQ multiplex PCR. The sample yields 600,000 to 700,000 clones, under 15% seen once. The data belong to a study of beta chain features in type 1 diabetes. Study-level points and caveats: When Type 1 diabetes patients were examined, their TCRB CDR3s proved moderately but significantly shorter in all four CD4+ subsets.

The origin of this receptor is a man aged 30 to 39 with type 1 diabetes. The material sequenced was naive CD4+ T cells from blood. This chain connects TRBV30 to TRBJ1-5; 8 nucleotides agree with TRBD1. The CDR3 spells CAWSPRFGTGADQPQHF. The DNA of the CDR3 is TGTGCCTGGAGTCCCCGGTTTGGGACAGGTGCGGATCAGCCCCAGCATTTT.